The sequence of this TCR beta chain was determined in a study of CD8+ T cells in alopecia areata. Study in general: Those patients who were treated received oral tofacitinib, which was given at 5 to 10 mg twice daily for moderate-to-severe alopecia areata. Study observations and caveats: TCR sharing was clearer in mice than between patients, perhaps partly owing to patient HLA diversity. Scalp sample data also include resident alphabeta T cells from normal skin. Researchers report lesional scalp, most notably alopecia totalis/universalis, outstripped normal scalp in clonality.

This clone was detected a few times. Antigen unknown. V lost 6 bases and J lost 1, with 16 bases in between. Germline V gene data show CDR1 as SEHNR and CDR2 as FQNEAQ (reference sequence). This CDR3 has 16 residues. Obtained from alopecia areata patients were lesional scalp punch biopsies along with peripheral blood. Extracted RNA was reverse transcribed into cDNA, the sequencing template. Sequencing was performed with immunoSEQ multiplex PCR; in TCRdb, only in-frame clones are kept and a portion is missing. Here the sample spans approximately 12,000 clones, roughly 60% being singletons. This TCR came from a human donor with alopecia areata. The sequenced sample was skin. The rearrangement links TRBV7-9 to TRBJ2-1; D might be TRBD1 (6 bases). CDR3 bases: TGTGCCAGCAGGTCTTTAGGGACACATTCCTACAATGAGCAGTTCTTC. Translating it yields CASRSLGTHSYNEQFF.